This T cell receptor (beta chain) was sequenced during a study of Ad26.COV2.S vaccination and SARS-CoV-2 variants (dated by TCRdb to 2020 to 2023). Regarding the study in general: Vaccine-arm donors were drawn from COV1001, a multicentre, randomized, double-blind, placebo-controlled phase I-IIa trial of Ad26.COV2.S in healthy adults. Ad26.COV2.S was given intramuscularly at 5x10^10 or 1x10^11 viral particles, as a single shot or as two shots 56 days apart. TCRbeta repertoire sequencing was used to assess the specificity and breadth of SARS-CoV-2-reactive T cell receptors after Ad26.COV2.S vaccination. A total of 32 samples were included in the TCR-sequenced set, comprising approximately 20 Ad26.COV2.S vaccine recipients, 5 placebo recipients and 8 SARS-CoV-2 convalescent individuals. Trial participants were randomized into five groups of five: low-dose or high-dose Ad26.COV2.S given once or twice, or placebo on both occasions. Investigators did not know the trial group allocation while performing experiments and assessing outcomes. Broad study findings and their caveats: The study was not powered to compare responses between vaccine doses or regimens. Substantial breadth of spike-specific CD8+ and CD4+ T cell responses was reported after vaccination. Vaccine and placebo recipients had comparable non-spike TCR breadth, which fits with the vaccine containing only spike. The authors noted that the TCR breadth and depth analyses may have underestimated total T cell responses. Compared with placebo recipients, Ad26.COV2.S recipients showed higher spike-specific TCR breadth (P = 0.0014).

The treatment or condition label for this specimen denotes: some 19 received Ad26.COV2.S at low or high dose, single or two shots; several received placebo; per-sample allocation not given. For vaccine and placebo recipients, repertoires were sequenced using samples collected on day 63 after the first injection. Between 29 July and 7 August 2020, Cohort 1b enrolled fewer than 30 adults aged 18-55 years at one site in Boston, USA. As a vaccine, Ad26.COV2.S was a replication-incompetent adenovirus type 26 vector that expressed a prefusion-stabilized SARS-CoV-2 spike protein derived from the original Wuhan strain. About this clone: Its antigen is unknown. Per-base qualities were not stored, and no clone one base away is much larger.

The immunoSEQ Assay was the method used to sequence TCRbeta CDR3 regions. After extraction, genomic DNA underwent amplification by bias-controlled multiplex PCR, followed by high-throughput sequencing. The authors' pipeline ran thus. To quantify the absolute abundance of every unique TCRbeta CDR3 region, sequences were collapsed and filtered. T cell fraction was estimated by normalizing TCRbeta template counts to usable DNA, which was measured by amplifying reference genes present in all nucleated cells. Repertoire TCRs were annotated as SARS-CoV-2-specific when V gene, CDR3 amino acid sequence and J gene were exactly matched to a known reactive TCR set. MIRA supplied the reference SARS-CoV-2 TCR set, which was filtered for enrichment in COVID-19-positive ImmuneCODE repertoires so that public or cross-reactive TCRs were removed. Drawing on the MIRA antigens, annotated TCRs were analysed further at the level of specific ORF or position within ORF. Breadth was defined as annotated unique rearrangements over total unique productive rearrangements; depth was the summed frequency of those rearrangements. TCR breadth was compared between groups using two-sided Wilcoxon rank-sum tests. As stored in TCRdb, this immuneACCESS dataset retains in-frame rearrangements with V and J assigned. A fraction of the clones does not appear; measured against another copy, unresolved V genes explain less than half of the discrepancy, and the remainder lacks a known reason. That table is the source of V, J and clone size, and D and trimming were worked out from the DNA. Present in this sample are some 640,000 clones, more than 70% of which were seen just once. Around 1.4% of the sample is taken by the ten largest.

Specimen: peripheral blood, collected in a trial of Ad26.COV2.S vaccine versus placebo. The sequence was collected from a person between 18 and 65 years old who received the Ad26.COV2.S COVID-19 vaccine or a placebo.

The nucleotide sequence reads as follows: TGTGCCAGCTCTCGTGGTTTGAGGGAAGAGACCCAGTACTTC. This yields the protein CASSRGLREETQYF. Recombination connected TRBV18 to TRBJ2-5, and perhaps TRBD2 as D gene, on 5 matching bases. From its cysteine to its phenylalanine, the CDR3 spans 14 amino acids. Only the CDR3 region is kept as DNA, spanning 42 bases read in frame from base 1. For CDR1 and CDR2, the germline V gene lists KGHSH and LQKENI. V is cut by 6 bases and J by 3 bases, and the space between the germline ends is 14 bases.